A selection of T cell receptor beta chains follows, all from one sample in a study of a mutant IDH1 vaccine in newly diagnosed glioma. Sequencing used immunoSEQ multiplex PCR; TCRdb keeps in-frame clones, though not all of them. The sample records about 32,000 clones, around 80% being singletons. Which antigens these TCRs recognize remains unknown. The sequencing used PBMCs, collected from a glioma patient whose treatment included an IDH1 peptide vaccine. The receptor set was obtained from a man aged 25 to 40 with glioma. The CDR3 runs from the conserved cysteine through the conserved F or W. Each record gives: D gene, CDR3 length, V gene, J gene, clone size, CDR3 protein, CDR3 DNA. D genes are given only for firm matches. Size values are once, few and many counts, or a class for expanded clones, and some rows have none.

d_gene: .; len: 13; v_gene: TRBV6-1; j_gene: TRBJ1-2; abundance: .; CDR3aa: CASSDGSGYGYTF; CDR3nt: TGTGCCAGCAGTGACGGCAGTGGCTATGGCTACACCTTC
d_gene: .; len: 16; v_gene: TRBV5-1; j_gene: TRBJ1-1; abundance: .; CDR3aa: CATLSRPGTPNTEAFF; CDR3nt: TGCGCCACCCTCTCCCGACCCGGGACACCGAACACTGAAGCTTTCTTT
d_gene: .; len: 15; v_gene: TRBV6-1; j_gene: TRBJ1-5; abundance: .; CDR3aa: CASSEEVGGGQPQHF; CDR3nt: TGTGCCAGCAGTGAGGAAGTGGGGGGCGGACAGCCCCAGCATTTT
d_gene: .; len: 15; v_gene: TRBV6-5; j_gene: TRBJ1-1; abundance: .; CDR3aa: CASSYSGEGWTEAFF; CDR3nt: TGTGCCAGCAGTTACTCAGGGGAGGGGTGGACTGAAGCTTTCTTT
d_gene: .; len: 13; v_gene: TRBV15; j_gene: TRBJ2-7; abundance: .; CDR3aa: CATRMSSEYEQYF; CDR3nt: TGTGCCACCAGGATGAGTAGCGAATACGAGCAGTACTTC
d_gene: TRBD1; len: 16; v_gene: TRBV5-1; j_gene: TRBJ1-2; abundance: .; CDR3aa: CASGSGQGPLGGGYTF; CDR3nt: TGCGCCAGCGGGTCGGGACAGGGGCCGCTCGGGGGTGGCTACACCTTC
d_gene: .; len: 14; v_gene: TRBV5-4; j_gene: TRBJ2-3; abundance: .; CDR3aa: CASSRGVDTDTQYF; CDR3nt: TGTGCCAGCAGCCGGGGTGTGGACACAGATACGCAGTATTTT
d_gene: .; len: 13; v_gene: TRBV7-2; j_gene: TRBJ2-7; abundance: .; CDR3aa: CASSLARTYEQYF; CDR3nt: TGTGCCAGCAGCTTAGCCAGGACCTACGAGCAGTACTTC
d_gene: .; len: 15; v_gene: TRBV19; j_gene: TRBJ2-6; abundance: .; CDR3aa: CASAGGYSGANVLTF; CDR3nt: TGTGCCAGTGCAGGCGGGTACTCTGGGGCCAACGTCCTGACTTTC
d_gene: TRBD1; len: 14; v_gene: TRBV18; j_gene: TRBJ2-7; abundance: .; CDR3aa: CASSPGTASYEQYF; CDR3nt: TGTGCCAGCTCACCTGGGACAGCATCCTACGAGCAGTACTTC
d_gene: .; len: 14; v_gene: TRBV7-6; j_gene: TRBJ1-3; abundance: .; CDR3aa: CASSLRGFGNTIYF; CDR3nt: TGTGCCAGCAGCTTACGCGGTTTTGGAAACACCATATATTTT
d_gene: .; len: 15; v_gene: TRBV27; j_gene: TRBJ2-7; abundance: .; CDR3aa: CASSPRGGFSYEQYF; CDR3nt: TGTGCCAGCAGTCCCAGGGGAGGTTTCTCCTACGAGCAGTACTTC
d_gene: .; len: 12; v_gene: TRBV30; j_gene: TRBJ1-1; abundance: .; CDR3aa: CASQGGKAEAFF; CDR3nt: TGTGCCTCCCAGGGTGGTAAGGCTGAAGCTTTCTTT
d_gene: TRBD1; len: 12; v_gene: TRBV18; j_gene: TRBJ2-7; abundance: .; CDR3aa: CASSATGNEQYF; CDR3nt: TGTGCCAGCTCAGCGACAGGGAACGAGCAGTACTTC
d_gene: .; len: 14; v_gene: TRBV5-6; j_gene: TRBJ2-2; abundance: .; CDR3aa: CASSFPTGAGELFF; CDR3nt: TGTGCCAGCAGCTTTCCCACCGGGGCCGGGGAGCTGTTTTTT
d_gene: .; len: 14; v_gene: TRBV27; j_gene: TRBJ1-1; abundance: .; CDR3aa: CASSLLPLNTEAFF; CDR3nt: TGTGCCAGCAGTTTGCTGCCGTTGAACACTGAAGCTTTCTTT
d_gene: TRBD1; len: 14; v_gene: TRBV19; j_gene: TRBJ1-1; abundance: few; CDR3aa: CASSALDREYEAFF; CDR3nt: TGTGCCAGTAGTGCCTTAGACAGGGAGTATGAAGCTTTCTTT
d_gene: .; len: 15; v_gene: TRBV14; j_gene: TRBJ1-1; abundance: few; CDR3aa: CASSEPVGWNTEAFF; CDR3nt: TGTGCCAGCAGCGAACCGGTGGGGTGGAACACTGAAGCTTTCTTT
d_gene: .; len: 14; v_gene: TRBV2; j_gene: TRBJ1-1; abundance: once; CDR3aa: CASNEGRRVTEAFF; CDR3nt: TGTGCCAGCAATGAGGGTCGGAGGGTGACTGAAGCTTTCTTT
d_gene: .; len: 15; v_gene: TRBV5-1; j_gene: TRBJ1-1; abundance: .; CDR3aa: CASSLDTTGMGEAFF; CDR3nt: TGCGCCAGCAGCCTAGACACTACAGGGATGGGTGAAGCTTTCTTT
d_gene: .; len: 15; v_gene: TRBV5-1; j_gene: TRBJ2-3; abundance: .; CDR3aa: CASKLGGSLADTQYF; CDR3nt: TGCGCCAGCAAGCTTGGGGGGTCATTGGCAGATACGCAGTATTTT
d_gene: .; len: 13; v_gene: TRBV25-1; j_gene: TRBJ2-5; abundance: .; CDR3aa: CASSDYGGETQYF; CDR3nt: TGTGCCAGCAGTGATTATGGGGGGGAGACCCAGTACTTC
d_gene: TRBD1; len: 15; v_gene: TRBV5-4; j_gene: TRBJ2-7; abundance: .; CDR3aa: CASSLELGTAYEQYF; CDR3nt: TGTGCCAGCAGCTTGGAGCTCGGGACAGCCTACGAGCAGTACTTC
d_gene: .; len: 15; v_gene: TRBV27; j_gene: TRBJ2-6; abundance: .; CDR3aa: CASSAQGTGANVLTF; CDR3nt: TGTGCCAGCAGTGCACAGGGAACTGGGGCCAACGTCCTGACTTTC
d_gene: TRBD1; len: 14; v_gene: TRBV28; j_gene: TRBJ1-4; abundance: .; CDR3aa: CASRPTGPNEKLFF; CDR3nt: TGTGCCAGCAGACCGACAGGGCCTAATGAAAAACTGTTTTTT
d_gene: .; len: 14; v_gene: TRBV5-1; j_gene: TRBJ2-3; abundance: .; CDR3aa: CASSLLQNTDTQYF; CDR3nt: TGCGCCAGCAGCTTGCTACAGAACACAGATACGCAGTATTTT
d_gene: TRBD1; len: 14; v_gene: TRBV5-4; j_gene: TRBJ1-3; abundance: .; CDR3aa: CASSLGQGRNTIYF; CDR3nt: TGTGCCAGCAGCTTGGGACAGGGGCGAAACACCATATATTTT
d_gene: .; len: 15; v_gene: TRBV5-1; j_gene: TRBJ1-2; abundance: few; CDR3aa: CASSLGGPGRDGYTF; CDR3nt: TGCGCCAGCAGCTTGGGAGGGCCGGGACGGGACGGCTACACCTTC
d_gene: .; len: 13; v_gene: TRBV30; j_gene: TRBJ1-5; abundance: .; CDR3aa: CAWSKDNNQPQHF; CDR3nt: TGTGCCTGGAGTAAGGACAATAATCAGCCCCAGCATTTT
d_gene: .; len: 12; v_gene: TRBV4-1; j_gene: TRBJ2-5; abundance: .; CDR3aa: CASSQDDRAQYF; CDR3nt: TGCGCCAGCAGCCAAGATGATCGGGCTCAGTACTTC
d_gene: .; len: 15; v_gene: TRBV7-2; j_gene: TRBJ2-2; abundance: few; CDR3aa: CASSLVGVYTGELFF; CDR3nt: TGTGCCAGCAGCTTAGTGGGGGTTTACACCGGGGAGCTGTTTTTT
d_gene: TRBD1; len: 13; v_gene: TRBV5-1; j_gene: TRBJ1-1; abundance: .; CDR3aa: CASSLSGTGEAFF; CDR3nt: TGCGCCAGCAGCTTGTCTGGGACAGGGGAAGCTTTCTTT
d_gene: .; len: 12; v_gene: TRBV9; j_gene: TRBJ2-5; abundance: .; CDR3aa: CASSAKGETQYF; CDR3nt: TGTGCCAGCAGCGCTAAGGGAGAGACCCAGTACTTC
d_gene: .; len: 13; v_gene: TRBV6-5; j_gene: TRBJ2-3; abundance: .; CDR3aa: CASQPVGTDTQYF; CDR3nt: TGTGCCAGCCAGCCCGTTGGTACAGATACGCAGTATTTT
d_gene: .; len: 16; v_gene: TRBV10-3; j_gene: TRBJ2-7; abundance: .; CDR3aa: CAISENGLTRSYEQYF; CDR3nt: TGTGCCATCAGTGAAAACGGGCTAACACGGTCCTACGAGCAGTACTTC
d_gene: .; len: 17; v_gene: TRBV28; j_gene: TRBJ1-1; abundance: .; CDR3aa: CASSSPRTGHRNTEAFF; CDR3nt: TGTGCCAGCAGTTCCCCCCGTACGGGACACAGGAACACTGAAGCTTTCTTT
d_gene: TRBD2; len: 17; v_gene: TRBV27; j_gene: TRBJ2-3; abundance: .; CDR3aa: CASSLRSGGARSDTQYF; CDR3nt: TGTGCCAGCAGTTTACGGAGCGGGGGGGCAAGGTCTGATACGCAGTATTTT
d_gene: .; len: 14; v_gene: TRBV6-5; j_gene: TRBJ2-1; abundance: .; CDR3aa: CASSYRTAYNEQFF; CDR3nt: TGTGCCAGCAGTTACCGGACAGCTTACAATGAGCAGTTCTTC
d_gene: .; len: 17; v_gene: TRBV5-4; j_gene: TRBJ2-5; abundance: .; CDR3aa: CASSKPGGDHNQETQYF; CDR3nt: TGTGCCAGCAGCAAACCCGGAGGAGACCACAACCAAGAGACCCAGTACTTC